This TCR beta chain was observed in a study of technical replicates of blood from a handful of donors. TCRdb's copy holds only in-frame clones and misses some; the assay was immunoSEQ multiplex PCR. The data contain about 84,000 clones, 97% of them seen just once; the ten biggest clones take up more than 0.15%. Trimming removed 1 base from V and 4 bases from J; junction bases left unmatched: 6. CDR3 size: 16 residues. CDR1 and CDR2 (germline): SEHNR, FQNEAQ (reference sequence). The sample taken for sequencing was T cells isolated from PBMCs. V usage is TRBV7-9 and J usage is TRBJ2-3; 9 positions match TRBD2. The sequence was collected from a human donor in good health. CDR3 sequence reads: CASSLVAGGLADTQYF. The DNA for the CDR3 is TGTGCCAGCAGCTTAGTGGCGGGAGGGCTGGCAGATACGCAGTATTTT.